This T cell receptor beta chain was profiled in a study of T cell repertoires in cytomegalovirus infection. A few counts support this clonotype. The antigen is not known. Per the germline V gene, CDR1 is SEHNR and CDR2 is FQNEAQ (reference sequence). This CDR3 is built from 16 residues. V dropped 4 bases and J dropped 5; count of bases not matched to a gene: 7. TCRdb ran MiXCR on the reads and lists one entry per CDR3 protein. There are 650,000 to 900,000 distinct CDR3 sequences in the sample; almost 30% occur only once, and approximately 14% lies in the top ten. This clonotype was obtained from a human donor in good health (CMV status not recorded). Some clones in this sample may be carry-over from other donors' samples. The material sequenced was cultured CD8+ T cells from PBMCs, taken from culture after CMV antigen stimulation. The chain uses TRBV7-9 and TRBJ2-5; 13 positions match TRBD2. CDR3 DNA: TGTGCCAGCAGCTCCGGACTAGCGGGGGCCTATGAGACCCAGTACTTC. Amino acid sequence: CASSSGLAGAYETQYF.